Presented here are 21 T cell receptor beta chains from one specimen sequenced in a study of blood T cell repertoires in COVID-19. Produced via immunoSEQ multiplex PCR; TCRdb's table is partial and in-frame only. Of some 340,000 clones listed, about 85% are singletons. What was sequenced was peripheral blood. These receptors originate from a young woman with acute or convalescent COVID-19.

This rearrangement joins TRBV6-1 to TRBJ1-3; 7 positions agree with TRBD1. V lost 0 bases, J lost 1 base, and 12 bases stayed unmatched. From germline, CDR1 is MNHNS and CDR2 SASEGT. The CDR3 contains 19 residues. CDR3 protein: CASSEAGLQGVVSGNTIYF. As DNA, the CDR3 is TGTGCCAGCAGTGAAGCGGGCCTCCAGGGGGTGGTTTCTGGAAACACCATATATTTT.

The rearrangement links TRBV9 to TRBJ2-7; D remains unclear. Germline V gives CDR1 SGDLS, CDR2 YYNGEE. The ends were cut back, 0 bases at V and 5 bases at J, with 9 bases in the middle. The CDR3 sequence is 13 residues long. DNA of the CDR3: TGTGCCAGCAGCGTAGATATTGTCGACGAGCAGTACTTC. Translated: CASSVDIVDEQYF.

This chain joins TRBV7-6 and TRBJ2-3; 8 bases fit TRBD2. This CDR3 comprises 17 residues. Germline assignment: CDR1 SGHVS and CDR2 FNYEAQ. V dropped 1 base and J dropped 2; count of bases not matched to a gene: 8. CDR3: CASSLVAAGASTDTQYF. The CDR3 nucleotides are TGTGCCAGCAGCTTAGTAGCAGCGGGGGCTTCCACAGATACGCAGTATTTT. Complete variable domain (other parts from reference TRBV7-6 and TRBJ2-3): GAGVSQSPRYKVTKRGQDVALRCDPISGHVSLYWYRQALGQGPEFLTYFNYEAQQDKSGLPNDRFSAERPEGSISTLTIQRTEQRDSAMYRCASSLVAAGASTDTQYFGPGTRLTVL.

The chain joins TRBV5-6 to TRBJ1-5; tentative D call: TRBD1 (5 bases). The CDR3 consists of 17 residues. With 3 bases removed from V and 0 bases from J, the gap between germline ends came to 16 bases. Germline V gene lookup returns CDR1 SGHDT and CDR2 YYEEEE. Written as DNA, the CDR3 is TGTGCCAGCAGCTCCGGGCAGGGATATTATAGCAATCAGCCCCAGCATTTT. Translation: CASSSGQGYYSNQPQHF. Full variable domain (missing parts from reference TRBV5-6 and TRBJ1-5): DAGVTQSPTHLIKTRGQQVTLRCSPKSGHDTVSWYQQALGQGPQFIFQYYEEEERQRGNFPDRFSGHQFPNYSSELNVNALLLGDSALYLCASSSGQGYYSNQPQHFGDGTRLSIL.

J is TRBJ2-5 and V is TRBV6-5; 7 bases map to TRBD1. The V gene end was trimmed by 9 bases and the J gene end by 5 bases; junction bases not matched to a gene: 12. The CDR3 contains 14 residues. The germline V gene encodes CDR1 MNHEY and CDR2 SVGAGI. CDR3 region: CASTRTGLGETQYF. The CDR3 region has the DNA TGTGCCAGTACCAGGACAGGTTTGGGGGAGACCCAGTACTTC.

The chain couples TRBV7-6 to TRBJ1-2; D gene uncertain. This CDR3 spans 18 amino acids. V was cut by 1 base and J by 0 bases, with 18 bases left in between. CDR1 and CDR2 from the germline V gene are SGHVS and FNYEAQ. CDR3 sequence (DNA): TGTGCCAGCAGCTTAGATCCCGGATGCAGAACTACTAACTATGGCTACACCTTC. Its protein product is CASSLDPGCRTTNYGYTF.

V is TRBV28 and J is TRBJ2-3; 13 nucleotides line up with TRBD2. The V gene's germline CDR1 is MDHEN and CDR2 SYDVKM. J was trimmed by 1 base and V by 5 bases; bases with no gene match: 0. The CDR3 consists of 15 residues. CDR3 nucleotide sequence: TGTGCCAGCAGTGGGACTAGCGGGGGCACAGATACGCAGTATTTT. Encoded protein: CASSGTSGGTDTQYF.

The rearrangement uses TRBV6-1 and TRBJ1-5; possibly TRBD1 for D (5 bases). Germline-derived CDR1 and CDR2 are MNHNS and SASEGT. This CDR3 has 16 amino acids. V lost 3 bases and J 4 bases, leaving 16 bases between the germline ends. Here the CDR3 reads CASSDGHRTLNQPQHF. Here the CDR3 DNA reads TGTGCCAGCAGTGATGGGCACAGGACCCTTAATCAGCCCCAGCATTTT.

This clone was detected a few times. The chain has TRBV6-1 and TRBJ2-7, with TRBD2 as a possible D gene (6 bases). The CDR3 has 15 amino acids. The V end lost 2 bases, the J end lost 0 bases, and 11 bases lay between the germline ends. Germline CDR1 reads MNHNS; CDR2 reads SASEGT. CDR3 nucleotides: TGTGCCAGCAGTGAAAGATGGGACTTCTCCTACGAGCAGTACTTC. It codes for CASSERWDFSYEQYF.

V usage is TRBV1 and J usage is TRBJ2-7; the D call in the table, TRBD2, was not verified against the DNA. TRBV1 is assigned pseudogene status. The CDR3 runs 15 residues. CDR3: CTSSQEAAYSYEQYF. The CDR3 DNA is TGCACCAGCAGCCAAGAAGCGGCTTACTCCTACGAGCAGTACTTC.

Concerning this clone: Other DNA sequences of this sample code for an identical CDR3. This chain joins TRBV28 and TRBJ1-1, with 10 bases lining up with TRBD1. V gave up 6 bases and J gave up 4 bases; unmatched junction bases: 5. In germline, CDR1 is MDHEN, CDR2 SYDVKM. This CDR3 comprises 14 residues. CDR3 protein: CASSLGQGGTEAFF. For the CDR3, the DNA is TGTGCCAGCAGCTTAGGACAGGGGGGCACTGAAGCTTTCTTT.

This clone has a single count. V is TRBV5-4 and J is TRBJ2-3, with D perhaps TRBD1 (6 bases). The V gene lost 4 bases and the J gene lost 4 bases, with 16 bases spanning the gap. This CDR3 has 15 amino acids. CDR1 is SGHNT and CDR2 is YYREEE in the germline V gene (reference sequence). DNA for the CDR3: TGTGCCAGCAGCGAAAGACAGGAATCCGCAGATACGCAGTATTTT. Translating gives CASSERQESADTQYF.

The genes are TRBV15 and TRBJ2-5; D gene uncertain. The germline gives CDR1 LNHNV, CDR2 YYDKDF (reference sequence). The CDR3 totals 14 residues. V dropped 0 bases and J dropped 5 bases, with 10 bases sitting between them. The CDR3 coding sequence is TGTGCCACCAGCAGAGAGGTACCGAGGGAGACCCAGTACTTC. Protein product: CATSREVPRETQYF. The complete variable domain, with remaining parts taken from reference TRBV15 and TRBJ2-5, reads DAMVIQNPRYQVTQFGKPVTLSCSQTLNHNVMYWYQQKSSQAPKLLFHYYDKDFNNEADTPDNFQSRRPNTSFCFLDIRSPGLGDTAMYLCATSREVPRETQYFGPGTRLLVL.

This clone was detected only a few times. The CDR3 loop reads CASRRKNSNQPQHF. CDR3 in DNA: TGTGCCAGTAGGCGGAAGAATAGCAATCAGCCCCAGCATTTT. The genes are TRBV19 and TRBJ1-5; no clear D gene. The CDR3 loop spans 14 amino acids. V was trimmed by 6 bases and J by 0 bases, leaving 9 bases between them. Germline CDR1 and CDR2: LNHDA and SQIVND (reference sequence). Variable domain in full (rest from reference TRBV19 and TRBJ1-5): DGGITQSPKYLFRKEGQNVTLSCEQNLNHDAMYWYRQDPGQGLRLIYYSQIVNDFQKGDIAEGYSVSREKKESFPLTVTSAQKNPTAFYLCASRRKNSNQPQHFGDGTRLSIL.

V and J are TRBV5-6 and TRBJ1-6, with D unresolved. V was trimmed by 2 bases and J by 5 bases, leaving 11 bases between them. Germline lookup yields CDR1 SGHDT and CDR2 YYEEEE. The CDR3 runs to 15 residues. CDR3 loop: CASSLMTPNNSPLHF. In DNA form, the CDR3 reads TGTGCCAGCAGCTTAATGACACCAAATAATTCACCCCTCCACTTT.

The J gene is TRBJ1-4, the V gene TRBV5-1; D unclear. The CDR3 has 15 residues. Trimming removed 5 bases at V and 0 bases at J, with 11 bases between. The V gene's germline CDR1 is SGHRS and CDR2 YFSETQ. The CDR3 region is CASSRDTATNEKLFF. The CDR3 region has the DNA TGCGCCAGCAGTCGCGACACTGCAACTAATGAAAAACTGTTTTTT.

The genes are TRBV6-1 and TRBJ2-7, with a possible D match to TRBD1 (6 bases). V was clipped by 1 base and J by 3 bases, with 19 bases between them. The CDR3 spans 17 residues. In germline, CDR1 is MNHNS, CDR2 SASEGT. CDR3 in amino acids: CASSEVTGHSLFYEQYF. The CDR3 DNA reads as TGTGCCAGCAGTGAAGTCACGGGACATTCGCTCTTCTACGAGCAGTACTTC.

The chain uses TRBV7-2 and TRBJ2-3; 7 bases map to TRBD1. In germline, CDR1 is SGHTA, CDR2 FQGNSA. CDR3 size: 15 residues. V lost 2 bases, J lost 0 bases, and 2 bases stayed unmatched. This chain's CDR3 is CASSLRGLSTDTQYF. The CDR3 DNA is TGTGCCAGCAGCTTAAGGGGGCTTAGCACAGATACGCAGTATTTT.

The chain combines TRBV4-2 with TRBJ2-2; the D gene is possibly TRBD1 (7 bases). CDR1 and CDR2 (germline): LGHNA, YNFKEQ. With 1 base removed from V and 1 base from J, the gap between germline ends came to 10 bases. The CDR3 is made up of 16 amino acids. DNA for the CDR3: TGTGCCAGCAGCCAAGGCGGGACAGTGAACACCGGGGAGCTGTTTTTT. This translates into CASSQGGTVNTGELFF.

The sample holds many counts of this clone. J is TRBJ2-1 and V is TRBV28, with a possible D match to TRBD2 (6 bases). The V gene lost 7 bases and the J gene lost 0 bases, with 34 bases spanning the gap. This CDR3 contains 22 residues. CDR1 and CDR2 (germline): MDHEN, SYDVKM. The CDR3 protein is CASMETLSVGGTPTPSYNEQFF. The CDR3 coding sequence is TGTGCCAGCATGGAGACACTTTCGGTTGGGGGGACCCCAACCCCCTCCTACAATGAGCAGTTCTTC.

The genes are TRBV28 and TRBJ2-7; TRBD2 aligns across 10 bases. Trimming took 8 bases from V and 1 from J; bases not matched to a gene: 5. Germline lookup yields CDR1 MDHEN and CDR2 SYDVKM. The CDR3 is 14 amino acids. CDR3 in amino acids: CASAGLAESYEQYF. DNA of the CDR3: TGTGCCAGCGCTGGACTAGCGGAGTCCTACGAGCAGTACTTC.